This is a list of T cell receptor beta chains from one sample in a study of response to subunit inactivated influenza vaccine. TCRdb used MiXCR to reprocess the RT-PCR reads, holding one entry per CDR3 protein. The sample holds about 540,000 distinct CDR3 sequences, approximately 24% seen once. The same sample was also used in a study of T cells expressing NK-cell markers.

The sequencing here drew on CD4+ T cells sorted from PBMCs, taken 11 to 12 days after vaccination. All receptors come from a man between 50 and 59 years old who received an inactivated influenza vaccine. The conserved cysteine and the conserved F or W are not part of the CDR3 here. Each record gives: J gene, V gene, CDR3 protein.

J gene: TRBJ1-5
V gene: TRBV12-3/TRBV12-4
CDR3 protein: ASSLGGRFSNQPQH

J gene: TRBJ1-6
V gene: TRBV12-3/TRBV12-4
CDR3 protein: ASSLFRDSPLH

J gene: TRBJ1-4
V gene: TRBV20-1
CDR3 protein: SARDWGNAGEKLF

J gene: TRBJ2-1
V gene: TRBV20-1
CDR3 protein: SATNIAGAGSLYNEQF

J gene: TRBJ2-4
V gene: TRBV6-1
CDR3 protein: GSSELAGGQNIQY

J gene: TRBJ2-6
V gene: TRBV29-1
CDR3 protein: SVGGSGTGANVLT

J gene: TRBJ2-7
V gene: TRBV6-2/TRBV6-3
CDR3 protein: ASRRTASYEQY

J gene: TRBJ2-2
V gene: TRBV12-3/TRBV12-4
CDR3 protein: ASSLDGLATGELF

J gene: TRBJ2-1
V gene: TRBV27
CDR3 protein: ASSPSISSYNEQF

J gene: TRBJ2-7
V gene: TRBV5-1
CDR3 protein: ASTYGTGLSYEQY

J gene: TRBJ1-5
V gene: TRBV6-6
CDR3 protein: ASSRDLSNQPQH

J gene: TRBJ2-7
V gene: TRBV5-1
CDR3 protein: ASSRGPGYEQY

J gene: TRBJ1-2
V gene: TRBV20-1
CDR3 protein: SAAVGGLGYGYT

J gene: TRBJ2-7
V gene: TRBV3-1
CDR3 protein: ASSQDLGTYEQY

J gene: TRBJ2-3
V gene: TRBV2
CDR3 protein: ASIDRGLTTSTDTQY

J gene: TRBJ2-2
V gene: TRBV6-2/TRBV6-3
CDR3 protein: ASKDLVNTGELF

J gene: TRBJ1-4
V gene: TRBV20-1
CDR3 protein: SARELGGEKLF

J gene: TRBJ2-1
V gene: TRBV29-1
CDR3 protein: SGTGKRDSYNEQF

J gene: TRBJ2-1
V gene: TRBV20-1
CDR3 protein: SAREGLAGGYNEQF

J gene: TRBJ2-3
V gene: TRBV7-9
CDR3 protein: ASSLSGQGSTDTQY

J gene: TRBJ2-1
V gene: TRBV20-1
CDR3 protein: SASGNYNEQF

J gene: TRBJ2-1
V gene: TRBV10-3
CDR3 protein: AISDSPAGGSYNEQF

J gene: TRBJ1-4
V gene: TRBV5-1
CDR3 protein: ASSRSRGRNEKLF

J gene: TRBJ2-7
V gene: TRBV28
CDR3 protein: ASSTGTGFREQY

J gene: TRBJ1-5
V gene: TRBV10-3
CDR3 protein: AISENVPNQPQH

J gene: TRBJ1-2
V gene: TRBV20-1
CDR3 protein: SARSVDRATNYGYT

J gene: TRBJ2-2
V gene: TRBV25-1
CDR3 protein: ASRSGAGELF